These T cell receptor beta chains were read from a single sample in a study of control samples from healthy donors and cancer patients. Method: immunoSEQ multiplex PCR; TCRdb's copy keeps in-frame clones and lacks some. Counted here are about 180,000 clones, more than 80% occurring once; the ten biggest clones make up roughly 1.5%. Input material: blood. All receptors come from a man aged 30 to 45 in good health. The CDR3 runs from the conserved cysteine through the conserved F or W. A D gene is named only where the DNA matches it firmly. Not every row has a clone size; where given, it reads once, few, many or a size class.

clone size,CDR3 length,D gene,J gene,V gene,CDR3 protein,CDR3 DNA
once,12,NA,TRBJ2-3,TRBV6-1,CASSEVVDTQYF,TGTGCCAGCAGTGAAGTGGTCGATACGCAGTATTTT
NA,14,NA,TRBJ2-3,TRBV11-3,CASSLLAAPDTQYF,TGTGCCAGCAGCTTATTGGCCGCGCCCGATACGCAGTATTTT
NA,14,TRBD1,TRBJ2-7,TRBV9,CASSVVGTGGEQYF,TGTGCCAGCAGCGTAGTCGGGACAGGGGGCGAGCAGTACTTC
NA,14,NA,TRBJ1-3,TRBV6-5,CASSYSTSGNTIYF,TGTGCCAGCAGTTACTCGACATCTGGAAACACCATATATTTT
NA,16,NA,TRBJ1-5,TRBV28,CASSLYGWRVDQPQHF,TGTGCCAGCAGTTTATACGGGTGGAGGGTGGATCAGCCCCAGCATTTT
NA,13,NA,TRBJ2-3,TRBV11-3,CASSLVGRDTQYF,TGTGCCAGCAGCTTAGTCGGCAGAGATACGCAGTATTTT
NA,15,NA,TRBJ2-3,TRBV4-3,CASSQEGRVTDTQYF,TGCGCCAGCAGCCAAGAGGGTCGGGTTACAGATACGCAGTATTTT
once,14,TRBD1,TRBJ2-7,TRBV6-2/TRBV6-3,CASSAPGQSYEQYF,TGTGCCAGCAGTGCGCCGGGACAGTCCTACGAGCAGTACTTC
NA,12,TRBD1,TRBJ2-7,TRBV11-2,CASSTGAYEQYF,TGTGCCAGCAGCACAGGGGCCTACGAGCAGTACTTC
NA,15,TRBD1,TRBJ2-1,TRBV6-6,CASSYGQGHNNEQFF,TGTGCCAGCAGTTACGGACAGGGGCACAACAATGAGCAGTTCTTC
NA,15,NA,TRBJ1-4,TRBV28,CASSPSLATNEKLFF,TGTGCCAGCAGTCCCTCGTTAGCAACTAATGAAAAACTGTTTTTT
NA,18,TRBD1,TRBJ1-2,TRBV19,CASSILDKDGTGGRGYTF,TGTGCCAGTAGTATTTTGGACAAGGACGGGACAGGGGGCAGGGGCTACACCTTC
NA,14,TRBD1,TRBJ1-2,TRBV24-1,CATSEDRDSDGYTF,TGTGCCACCAGTGAAGACAGGGACTCGGATGGCTACACCTTC
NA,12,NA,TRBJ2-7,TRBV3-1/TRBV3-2,CASSQEGREQYF,TGTGCCAGCAGCCAAGAGGGGCGAGAGCAGTACTTC
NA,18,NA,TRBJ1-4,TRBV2,CASSEMAPFTATNEKLFF,TGTGCCAGCAGTGAAATGGCCCCCTTTACAGCAACTAATGAAAAACTGTTTTTT
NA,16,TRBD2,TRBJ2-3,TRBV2,CASSELGGGGADTQYF,TGTGCCAGCAGTGAACTCGGCGGGGGTGGGGCAGATACGCAGTATTTT
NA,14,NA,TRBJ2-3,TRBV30,CAWESSGVGGTQYF,TGTGCCTGGGAATCGAGCGGGGTAGGGGGTACGCAGTATTTT
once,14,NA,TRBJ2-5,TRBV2,CASSPDTDLRDQYF,TGTGCCAGCAGCCCCGACACAGATTTGAGAGACCAGTACTTC